This TCR beta chain was captured by sequencing in a study of shared T cell receptors in the human thymus. Assay: immunoSEQ multiplex PCR; the TCRdb copy retains only in-frame clones and omits some. The sample has approximately 68,000 clones, around 96% seen once. This CDR3 is built from 15 residues. CDR1 is MNHEY, CDR2 SMNVEV, per germline (reference sequence). The V end lost 5 bases, the J end lost 0 bases, and 12 bases lay between the germline ends. Source material: thymocytes. This chain joins TRBV27 and TRBJ2-3; perhaps TRBD2 as D (6 bases). This clonotype was obtained from a human donor. The CDR3 DNA follows: TGTGCCAGCAGTCAGACTCGGGGGAGCACAGATACGCAGTATTTT. It codes for CASSQTRGSTDTQYF.